This T cell receptor beta chain was sequenced for a study of blood T cell repertoires in COVID-19. For the study at large: Some COVID-19 samples were acute and others convalescent; all came from the United States, Italy and Spain. From T cells, B-cell-depleted T cells, or PBMCs came the material, which was cDNA or gDNA.

Original data processing: Estimation of nucleated cell counts was performed using reference gene primer amplification. The assay was immunoSEQ multiplex PCR, and TCRdb's table has in-frame clones only and misses some. The V and J calls and the clone size are those of that table, but D and trimming were determined from the DNA. The sample has 95,000 to 150,000 clones; 80% to 90% are singletons. This sequence originates from a man aged 70-80 years with active or convalescent COVID-19. Sample: peripheral blood.

CDR3 coding DNA: TGTGCCAGCAGTTTTCAGACAGGGGGTAATTCACCCCTCCACTTT. It encodes CASSFQTGGNSPLHF. V and J are TRBV27 and TRBJ1-6, with 9 bases fitting TRBD1. The germline V gene has CDR1 MNHEY and CDR2 SMNVEV (reference sequence). J was trimmed by 6 bases and V by 3 bases; bases with no gene match: 3. CDR3 length equals 15 residues.